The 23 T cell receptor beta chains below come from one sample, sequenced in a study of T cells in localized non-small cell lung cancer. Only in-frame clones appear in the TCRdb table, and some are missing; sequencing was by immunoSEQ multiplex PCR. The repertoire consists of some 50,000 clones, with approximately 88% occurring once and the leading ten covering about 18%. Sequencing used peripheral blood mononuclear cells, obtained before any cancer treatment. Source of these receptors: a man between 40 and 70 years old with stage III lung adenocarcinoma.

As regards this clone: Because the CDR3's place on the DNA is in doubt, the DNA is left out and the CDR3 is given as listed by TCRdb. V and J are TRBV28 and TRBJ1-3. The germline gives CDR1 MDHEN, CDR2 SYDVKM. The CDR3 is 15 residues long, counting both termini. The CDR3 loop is CASSSSGGPGNTIYF.

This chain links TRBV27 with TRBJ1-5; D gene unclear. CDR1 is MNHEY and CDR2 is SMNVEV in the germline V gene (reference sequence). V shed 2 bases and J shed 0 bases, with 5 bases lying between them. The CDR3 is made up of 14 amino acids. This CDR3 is CASSLVGSNQPQHF. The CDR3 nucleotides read TGTGCCAGCAGTTTAGTCGGTAGCAATCAGCCCCAGCATTTT.

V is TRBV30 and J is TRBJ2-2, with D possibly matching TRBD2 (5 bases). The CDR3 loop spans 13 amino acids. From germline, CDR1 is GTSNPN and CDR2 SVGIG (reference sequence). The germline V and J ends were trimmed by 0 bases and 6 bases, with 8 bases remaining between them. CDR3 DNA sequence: TGTGCCTGGAGTGTGGGGAGTGCCGGGGAGCTGTTTTTT. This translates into CAWSVGSAGELFF. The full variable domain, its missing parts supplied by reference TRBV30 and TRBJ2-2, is SQTIHQWPATLVQPVGSPLSLECTVEGTSNPNLYWYRQAAGRGLQLLFYSVGIGQISSEVPQNLSASRPQDRQFILSSKKLLLSDSGFYLCAWSVGSAGELFFGEGSRLTVL.

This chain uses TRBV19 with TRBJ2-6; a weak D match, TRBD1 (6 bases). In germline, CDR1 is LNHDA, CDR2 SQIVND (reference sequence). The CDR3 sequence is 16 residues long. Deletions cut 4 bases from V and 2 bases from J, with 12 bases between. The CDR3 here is CASSSTGFAGANVLTF. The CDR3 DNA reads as TGTGCCAGTAGTAGCACAGGGTTCGCTGGGGCCAACGTCCTGACTTTC.

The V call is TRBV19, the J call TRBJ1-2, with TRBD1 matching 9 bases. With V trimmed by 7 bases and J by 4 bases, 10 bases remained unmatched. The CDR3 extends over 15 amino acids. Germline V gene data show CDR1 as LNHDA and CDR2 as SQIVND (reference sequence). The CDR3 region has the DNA TGTGCCAGTACCCGAGAGACAGGGGGGAGCTATGGCTACACCTTC. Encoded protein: CASTRETGGSYGYTF.

The chain's CDR3 is CAWAPGTSGIREQFF. The CDR3 DNA follows: TGTGCCTGGGCCCCCGGGACTAGCGGGATAAGGGAGCAGTTCTTC. The V and J genes are TRBV30 and TRBJ2-1; 13 bases line up with TRBD2. V gave up 5 bases and J gave up 10 bases; unmatched junction bases: 11. The CDR3 totals 15 residues. Germline V lookup: CDR1 GTSNPN, CDR2 SVGIG (reference sequence).

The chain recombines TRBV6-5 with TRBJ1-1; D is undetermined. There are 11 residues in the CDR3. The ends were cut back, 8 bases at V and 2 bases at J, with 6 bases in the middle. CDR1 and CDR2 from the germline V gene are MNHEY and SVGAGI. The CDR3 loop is CASRSNTEAFF. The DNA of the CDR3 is TGTGCCAGCCGGAGCAACACTGAAGCTTTCTTT.

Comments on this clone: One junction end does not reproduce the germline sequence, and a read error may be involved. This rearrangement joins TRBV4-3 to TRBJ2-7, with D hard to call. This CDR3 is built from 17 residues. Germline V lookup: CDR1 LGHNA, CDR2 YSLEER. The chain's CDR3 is CASSQDNYVEQFYAQYF. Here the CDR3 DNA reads TGCGCCAGCAGCCAAGATAATTATGTAGAACAGTTCTACGCGCAGTACTTC.

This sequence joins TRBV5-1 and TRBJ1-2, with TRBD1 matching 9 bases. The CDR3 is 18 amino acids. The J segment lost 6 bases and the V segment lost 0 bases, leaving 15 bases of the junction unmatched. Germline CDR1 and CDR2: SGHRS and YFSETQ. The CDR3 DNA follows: TGCGCCAGCAGCTTGGTTCCCTTGTGGGGACAGGGAAGTAATGGCTACACCTTC. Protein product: CASSLVPLWGQGSNGYTF.

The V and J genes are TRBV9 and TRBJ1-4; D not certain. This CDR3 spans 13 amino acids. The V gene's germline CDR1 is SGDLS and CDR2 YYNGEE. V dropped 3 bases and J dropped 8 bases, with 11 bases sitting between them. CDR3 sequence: CASSGLPREKLFF. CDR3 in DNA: TGTGCCAGCAGCGGCCTCCCCCGGGAAAAACTGTTTTTT.

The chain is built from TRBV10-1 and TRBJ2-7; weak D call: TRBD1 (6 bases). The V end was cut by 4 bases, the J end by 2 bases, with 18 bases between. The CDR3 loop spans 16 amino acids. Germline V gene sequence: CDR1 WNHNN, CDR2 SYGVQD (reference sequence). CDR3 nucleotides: TGCGCCAGCAGTGCTTGGGGGCCTCTTCCCGCCTACGAGCAGTACTTC. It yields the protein CASSAWGPLPAYEQYF.

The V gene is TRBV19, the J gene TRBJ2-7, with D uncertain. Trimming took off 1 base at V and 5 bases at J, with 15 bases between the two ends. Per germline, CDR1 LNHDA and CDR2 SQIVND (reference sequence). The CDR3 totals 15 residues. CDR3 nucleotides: TGTGCCAGTAGTATAGGAGGCTTACTTCACGACGAGCAGTACTTC. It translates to CASSIGGLLHDEQYF.

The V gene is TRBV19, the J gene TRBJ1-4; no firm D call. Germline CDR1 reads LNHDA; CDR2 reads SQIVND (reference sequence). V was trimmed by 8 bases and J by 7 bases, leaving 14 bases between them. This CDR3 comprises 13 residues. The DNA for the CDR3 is TGTGCCAGTTCGGACCAGTCTAGTGAAAAACTGTTTTTT. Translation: CASSDQSSEKLFF.

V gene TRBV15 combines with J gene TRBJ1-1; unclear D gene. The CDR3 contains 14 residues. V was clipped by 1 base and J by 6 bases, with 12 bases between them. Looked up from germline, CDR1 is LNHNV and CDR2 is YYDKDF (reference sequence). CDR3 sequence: CATSRVVPGPEAFF. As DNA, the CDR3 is TGTGCCACCAGCAGAGTCGTACCGGGCCCTGAAGCTTTCTTT.

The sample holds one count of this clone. CDR3 sequence: CASRPQGTGGSYEQYF. The CDR3 nucleotides are TGTGCCAGCAGGCCCCAGGGGACAGGGGGTTCCTACGAGCAGTACTTC. The chain uses TRBV28 and TRBJ2-7; 11 bases line up with TRBD1. This CDR3 has 16 residues. Looked up from germline, CDR1 is MDHEN and CDR2 is SYDVKM. J gave up 1 base and V 6 bases, and 8 bases lay outside the gene matches.

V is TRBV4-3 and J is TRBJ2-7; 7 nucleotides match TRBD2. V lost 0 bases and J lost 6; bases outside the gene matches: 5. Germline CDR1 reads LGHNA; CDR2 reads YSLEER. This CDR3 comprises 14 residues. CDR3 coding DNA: TGCGCCAGCAGCCAAGAAGATACTAGCGCCGAGCAGTACTTC. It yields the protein CASSQEDTSAEQYF.

The CDR3 DNA reads TGTGCCAGCAGCCAGTCCTATAATTCACCCCTCCACTTT. This encodes CASSQSYNSPLHF. This chain connects TRBV4-2 to TRBJ1-6; unclear D gene. Per the germline V gene, CDR1 is LGHNA and CDR2 is YNFKEQ. Trimming cost V 3 bases and J 1 base, with 1 base left between them. The CDR3 loop spans 13 amino acids.

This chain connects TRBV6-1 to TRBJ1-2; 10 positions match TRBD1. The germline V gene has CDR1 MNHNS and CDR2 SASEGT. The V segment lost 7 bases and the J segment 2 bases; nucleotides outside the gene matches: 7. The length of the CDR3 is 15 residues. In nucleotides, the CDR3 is TGTGCCAGCAAGCTCCCGGGACAGGGGAACTATGGCTACACCTTC. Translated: CASKLPGQGNYGYTF.

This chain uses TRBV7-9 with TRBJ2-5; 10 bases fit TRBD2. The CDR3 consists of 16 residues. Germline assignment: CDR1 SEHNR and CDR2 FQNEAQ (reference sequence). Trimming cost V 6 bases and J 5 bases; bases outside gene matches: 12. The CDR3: CASRSRALAGPETQYF. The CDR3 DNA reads TGTGCCAGCAGATCAAGGGCACTAGCGGGGCCGGAGACCCAGTACTTC.

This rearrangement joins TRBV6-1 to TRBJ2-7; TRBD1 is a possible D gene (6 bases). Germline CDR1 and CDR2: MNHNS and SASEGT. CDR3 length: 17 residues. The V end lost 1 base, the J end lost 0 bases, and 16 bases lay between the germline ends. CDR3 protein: CASSEGRGAGNSYEQYF. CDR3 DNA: TGTGCCAGCAGTGAAGGCAGGGGTGCTGGAAACTCCTACGAGCAGTACTTC.

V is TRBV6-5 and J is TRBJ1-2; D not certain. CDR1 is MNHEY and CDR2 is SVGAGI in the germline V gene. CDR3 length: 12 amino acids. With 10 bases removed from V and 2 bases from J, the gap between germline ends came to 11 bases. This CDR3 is CATRHENYGYTF. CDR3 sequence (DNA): TGTGCCACCCGACACGAGAACTATGGCTACACCTTC.

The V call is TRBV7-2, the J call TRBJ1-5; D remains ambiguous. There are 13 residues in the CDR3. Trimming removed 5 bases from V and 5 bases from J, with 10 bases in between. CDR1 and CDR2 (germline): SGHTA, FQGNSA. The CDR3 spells CASSQTRDQPQHF. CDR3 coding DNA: TGTGCCAGCAGCCAGACCAGAGATCAGCCCCAGCATTTT.

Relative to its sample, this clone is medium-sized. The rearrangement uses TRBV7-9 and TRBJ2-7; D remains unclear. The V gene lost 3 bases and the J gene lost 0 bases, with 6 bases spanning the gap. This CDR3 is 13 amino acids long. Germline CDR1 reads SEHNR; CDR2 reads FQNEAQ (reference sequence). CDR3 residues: CASSLSDSYEQYF. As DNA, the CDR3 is TGTGCCAGCAGCTTGTCAGACTCCTACGAGCAGTACTTC.